The clone carrying this TCR beta chain was detected only a few times. Then a second PCR, running roughly 7 to 12 cycles, was carried out with a sample-barcoded 5' primer and a J-beta primer mix. The template-switch adaptor was a 5' adaptor with 12 random nucleotides. It tagged each cDNA molecule. In TCRdb, the 5' RACE reads were re-called with MiXCR into one record per CDR3 protein. The repertoire holds 600,000 to 650,000 distinct CDR3 sequences, with around 54% as singletons. This specimen belongs to a study of blood T cells in healthy people across ages. Trimming left V 3 bases short and J 2 bases short, with 13 bases between. Germline loops: CDR1 DFQATT, CDR2 SNEGSKA (reference sequence). The CDR3 totals 14 residues. Staff drew around 10 milliliters of peripheral blood from each donor.

Specimen: blood. This TCR was sampled from a man between 60 and 75 years old in good health. The V and J genes are TRBV20-1 and TRBJ2-5; D is perhaps TRBD2 (6 bases). CDR3 residues: CSARGGTAQETQYF. CDR3 in DNA: TGCAGTGCTAGGGGTGGGACTGCACAAGAGACCCAGTACTTC.